Shown below are 16 T cell receptor beta chains from a single sample sequenced in a study of T cells in Graves' hyperthyroidism and ophthalmopathy. Amplified regions were TCR beta CDR3 sequences from RNA transcripts. A first-round RT-PCR of the TCR CDR3 used the HTBI primer set. TCRdb redid the calling of the multiplex PCR reads with MiXCR, one entry per CDR3 protein. The sample holds some 360,000 distinct CDR3 sequences, around 18% seen once. Sequencing was carried out using blood. The receptors were gathered from a middle-aged woman with Graves' ophthalmopathy.

The genes are TRBV12-3 or TRBV12-4 and TRBJ2-7, with 9 bases matching TRBD1. The CDR3 contains 15 residues. V shed 5 bases, J shed 2 bases, and the junction held 7 bases outside the gene matches. This CDR3 reads CASSGRGTGPYEQYF. CDR3 coding DNA: TGTGCCAGCAGTGGGAGAGGGACAGGGCCCTACGAGCAGTACTTC.

This clonotype was seen repeatedly, ten times or more. This chain connects TRBV27 to TRBJ1-1; D perhaps matches TRBD1 (6 bases). The CDR3 length is 16 residues. V lost 8 bases to trimming and J lost 4 bases, with 23 bases between them. Germline V lookup: CDR1 MNHEY, CDR2 SMNVEV (reference sequence). The CDR3 nucleotides are TGTGCCAGCGGGCGGGGGGGGCTTGCGGTACTCACTGAAGCTTTCTTT. It codes for CASGRGGLAVLTEAFF.

Details on this clonotype: A much more abundant neighbour one base away suggests this may be a read error. The conserved final phenylalanine or tryptophan is absent from the CDR3, which likely points to a read error. The chain couples TRBV30 to TRBJ1-3; no firm D call. Germline V CDR1 and CDR2: GTSNPN, SVGIG (reference sequence). The V gene lost 1 base and the J gene lost 6 bases, with 4 bases spanning the gap. The CDR3 consists of 11 residues. This chain's CDR3 is CAWSEKNTIYL. The CDR3 nucleotides are TGTGCCTGGAGTGAAAAAAACACCATATATCTT.

This clonotype was seen ten or more times. The rearrangement joins TRBV7-3 to TRBJ1-2; tentatively, D is TRBD1 (6 bases). The CDR3 length is 15 residues. Deletions cut 0 bases from V and 6 bases from J, with 14 bases between. Looked up from germline, CDR1 is SGHTA and CDR2 is FQGTGA. The CDR3 here is CASSLTGGLHDGYTF. The DNA for the CDR3 is TGTGCCAGCAGCTTAACGGGGGGGCTACATGATGGCTACACCTTC. The variable domain in full, with the rest retrieved from reference TRBV7-3 and TRBJ1-2, is GAGVSQTPSNKVTEKGKYVELRCDPISGHTALYWYRQSLGQGPEFLIYFQGTGAADDSGLPNDRFFAVRPEGSVSTLKIQRTERGDSAVYLCASSLTGGLHDGYTFGSGTRLTVV.

This clonotype occurred a few times. This chain connects TRBV5-6 to TRBJ1-5; 8 positions agree with TRBD1. This CDR3 comprises 15 residues. The V gene end was trimmed by 2 bases and the J gene end by 5 bases; junction bases not matched to a gene: 6. Germline CDR1 reads SGHDT; CDR2 reads YYEEEE. The CDR3 loop reads CASSFGLQGDQPQHF. The CDR3 coding sequence is TGTGCCAGCAGCTTCGGATTACAGGGGGATCAGCCCCAGCATTTT.

This chain connects TRBV7-8 to TRBJ2-7; 8 bases match TRBD2. There are 18 residues in the CDR3. Germline trimming cut 5 bases from V and 2 bases from J; bases unmatched to any gene: 17. CDR1 and CDR2 (germline): SGHVS, FQNEAQ. The CDR3 loop is CASSTDSRRQRETYEQYF. The CDR3 DNA follows: TGTGCCAGCAGCACAGATAGCCGGCGGCAGCGGGAGACCTACGAGCAGTACTTC.

CDR3 sequence reads: CATSRDPPLAGTSYEQYF. For the CDR3, the DNA is TGTGCCACCAGCAGAGATCCCCCACTAGCGGGGACCTCCTACGAGCAGTACTTC. This chain links TRBV15 with TRBJ2-7, with TRBD2 matching over 10 bases. Per the germline V gene, CDR1 is LNHNV and CDR2 is YYDKDF (reference sequence). V dropped 0 bases and J dropped 0; count of bases not matched to a gene: 8. CDR3 length: 18 amino acids.

At least ten counts were recorded for this clonotype. V and J are TRBV28 and TRBJ2-7; TRBD2 is a possible D gene (7 bases). Germline CDR1 and CDR2: MDHEN and SYDVKM. V gave up 7 bases and J gave up 1 base, with 26 bases separating them. CDR3 length: 18 amino acids. CDR3 nucleotide sequence: TGTGCCAGCACAGTTTCCCTGGGGGGGGGCACCTCTTCCTACGAGCAGTACTTC. Translated: CASTVSLGGGTSSYEQYF.

The table lists this clonotype with a few counts. The chain employs TRBV3-1 and TRBJ1-1; no clear D. CDR3 length: 12 residues. Trimming took 0 bases from V and 11 from J, leaving 10 bases between them. Looked up from germline, CDR1 is LGHDT and CDR2 is YNNKEL (reference sequence). The CDR3, as DNA: TGTGCCAGCAGCCAAGATCCGGGCCCTGCTTTCTTT. This gives the protein CASSQDPGPAFF.

This clonotype was recorded at least ten times. The J gene is TRBJ1-2, the V gene TRBV28; 7 positions match TRBD1. V trimming: 4 bases; J trimming: 3 bases; junction bases outside the gene matches: 11. Germline CDR1 reads MDHEN; CDR2 reads SYDVKM. This CDR3 is 16 amino acids long. The CDR3 loop reads CASSSNPGQRHYGYTF. CDR3 DNA sequence: TGTGCCAGCAGTTCAAACCCGGGACAGCGGCACTATGGCTACACCTTC.

There are many counts of this clonotype. The chain joins TRBV7-2 to TRBJ2-7; 7 bases match TRBD1. Germline CDR1 reads SGHTA; CDR2 reads FQGNSA. The CDR3 sequence is 14 residues long. V was clipped by 4 bases and J by 5 bases; unmatched bases: 8. The chain's CDR3 is CASSWDSRTHEQYF. CDR3 bases: TGTGCCAGCAGCTGGGACAGCCGAACCCACGAGCAGTACTTC. The full variable domain, rest sourced from reference TRBV7-2 and TRBJ2-7, is GAGVSQSPSNKVTEKGKDVELRCDPISGHTALYWYRQSLGQGLEFLIYFQGNSAPDKSGLPSDRFSAERTGGSVSTLTIQRTQQEDSAVYLCASSWDSRTHEQYFGPGTRLTVT.

There are many counts of this clonotype. J is TRBJ1-5 and V is TRBV5-1; TRBD1 is a possible D gene (5 bases). Germline V gene data show CDR1 as SGHRS and CDR2 as YFSETQ. The V and J ends lost 1 base and 4 bases respectively, with 12 bases between them. This CDR3 is built from 15 residues. The CDR3 loop is CASSLLGAENQPQHF. Here the CDR3 DNA reads TGCGCCAGCAGCTTGTTAGGGGCCGAAAATCAGCCCCAGCATTTT.

The gene calls are TRBV29-1 and TRBJ2-3, with D maybe TRBD1 (6 bases). The germline CDR1 and CDR2 sequences are SQVTM and ANQGSEA. This CDR3 spans 12 amino acids. V was clipped by 7 bases and J by 4 bases, with 12 bases between them. The CDR3 reads CSAPGASDTQYF. The CDR3 region has the DNA TGCAGCGCTCCAGGGGCCTCAGATACGCAGTATTTT.

This clonotype was seen ten or more times. This chain links TRBV12-3 or TRBV12-4 with TRBJ1-2; no clear D. The length of the CDR3 is 14 residues. V shed 3 bases and J shed 6 bases, with 14 bases lying between them. This chain's CDR3 is CASSFRGQPHGYTF. CDR3 coding DNA: TGTGCCAGCAGTTTTCGAGGTCAGCCCCATGGCTACACCTTC.

This clonotype appeared many times. The V call is TRBV5-5, the J call TRBJ2-7, with 7 bases identical to TRBD1. Germline CDR1 reads SGHKS; CDR2 reads YYEKEE (reference sequence). This CDR3 contains 16 residues. V shed 2 bases, J shed 5 bases, and the junction held 13 bases outside the gene matches. DNA of the CDR3: TGTGCCAGCAGCTTCTCCCCGGGACAGCGGATGCACGAGCAGTACTTC. It codes for CASSFSPGQRMHEQYF.

This clonotype has a count of ten or more. The chain is built from TRBV28 and TRBJ1-5; D gene ambiguous. CDR3 size: 16 residues. CDR1 and CDR2 from the germline V gene are MDHEN and SYDVKM. V was clipped by 5 bases and J by 0 bases, with 14 bases between them. In nucleotides, the CDR3 is TGTGCCAGCAGTCTCCTCGCTCCAAATAGCAATCAGCCCCAGCATTTT. This encodes CASSLLAPNSNQPQHF.